These 6 T cell receptor beta chains originate from one sample sequenced in a study of regulatory T cells in long-lasting Graves disease. Arm-PCR of CDR3 regions and iRepertoire HTBI primers were the basis on which TCR beta libraries were built. TCRdb ran MiXCR on the multiplex PCR reads and lists one entry per CDR3 protein. The sample includes 680,000 or so distinct CDR3 sequences, under 20% of them seen just once. Documented time point: newly diagnosed GD, antithyroid drugs for less than 3 months. PBMC-derived RNA was used for the TCR library. These same records also appear under a second study, on T cells in Graves' hyperthyroidism and ophthalmopathy.

The sample consisted of peripheral blood mononuclear cells (PBMCs), taken at new diagnosis, from a patient treated with antithyroid drugs. The receptors come from a woman aged 30 to 39 with Graves disease.

This clonotype was found many times. This rearrangement joins TRBV5-1 to TRBJ2-7; 7 nucleotides agree with TRBD2. The germline gives CDR1 SGHRS, CDR2 YFSETQ. The CDR3 has 14 amino acids. Germline trimming cut 4 bases from V and 0 bases from J; bases unmatched to any gene: 4. CDR3 in DNA: TGCGCCAGCAGCGTCCAGCGGGGCTCCTACGAGCAGTACTTC. This sequence encodes CASSVQRGSYEQYF.

V gene TRBV5-1 combines with J gene TRBJ2-7, with D perhaps matching TRBD1 (6 bases). In germline, CDR1 is SGHRS, CDR2 YFSETQ. Trimming pared 7 bases from V and 0 bases from J, leaving 11 bases between. This CDR3 spans 13 amino acids. The CDR3 DNA reads TGCGCCAGCCACCGGGACAACTCCTACGAGCAGTACTTC. This translates into CASHRDNSYEQYF. The full variable domain, completed using reference TRBV5-1 and TRBJ2-7, is KAGVTQTPRYLIKTRGQQVTLSCSPISGHRSVSWYQQTPGQGLQFLFEYFSETQRNKGNFPGRFSGRQFSNSRSEMNVSTLELGDSALYLCASHRDNSYEQYFGPGTRLTVT.

A few counts support this clonotype. The chain carries TRBV25-1 and TRBJ2-2, with D tentatively TRBD1 or TRBD2 (6 bases each). From germline, CDR1 is MGHDK and CDR2 SYGVNS. The CDR3 has 13 amino acids. V was trimmed by 8 bases and J by 5 bases, leaving 12 bases between them. The chain's CDR3 is CASRRRGTGELFF. DNA for the CDR3: TGTGCCAGCCGCCGGAGGGGGACCGGGGAGCTGTTTTTT.

This clonotype occurred a few times. The chain carries TRBV30 and TRBJ2-2, with 10 bases matching TRBD2. The CDR3 runs 14 residues. CDR1 and CDR2 (germline): GTSNPN, SVGIG (reference sequence). Unmatched junction bases numbered 9, after V lost 8 bases and J lost 6 bases. CDR3 residues: CAGEREGLAGELFF. The CDR3 DNA follows: TGTGCCGGCGAGCGGGAGGGTCTCGCCGGGGAGCTGTTTTTT.

The chain has TRBV3-1 and TRBJ2-7, with D possibly being TRBD1 or TRBD2 (6 bases each). The CDR3 runs 14 residues. Germline CDR1 and CDR2: LGHDT and YNNKEL (reference sequence). V lost 2 bases, J lost 6 bases, and 14 bases lay in between. The CDR3 loop is CASSQSGAGSEQYF. The DNA for the CDR3 is TGTGCCAGCAGCCAATCGGGGGCAGGGAGCGAGCAGTACTTC.

This clonotype was detected only a few times. The CDR3 region has the DNA TGTGCCTGGAGTCTCGGCGGACACTCTGGAAACACCATATATTTT. Translation: CAWSLGGHSGNTIYF. This chain uses TRBV30 with TRBJ1-3; D perhaps matches TRBD1 (5 bases). Germline lookup yields CDR1 GTSNPN and CDR2 SVGIG (reference sequence). Trimming shortened V by 2 bases and J by 0 bases, and 11 bases separated the two germline ends. The CDR3 has 15 residues. Filled out from reference TRBV30 and TRBJ1-3, the complete variable domain reads SQTIHQWPATLVQPVGSPLSLECTVEGTSNPNLYWYRQAAGRGLQLLFYSVGIGQISSEVPQNLSASRPQDRQFILSSKKLLLSDSGFYLCAWSLGGHSGNTIYFGEGSWLTVV.